The 25 T cell receptor beta chains given below trace back to one sample, sequenced in a study of cytomegalovirus exposure and HLA in healthy donors. A multiplex PCR was run with 60 Vbeta primers and 13 Jbeta primers. TCRdb's copy holds only in-frame clones and misses some; the assay was immunoSEQ multiplex PCR. The data contain about 200,000 clones, about four fifths of them singletons. The specimen sequenced was PBMCs. These receptors all stem from a man aged 40-49 years in good health and CMV-seropositive.

The chain is built from TRBV10-3 and TRBJ2-1; weak D call: TRBD1 (5 bases). The CDR3 is made up of 16 amino acids. Germline CDR1 is ENHRY and CDR2 is SYGVKD. V was clipped by 3 bases and J by 5 bases, with 17 bases between them. DNA of the CDR3: TGTGCCATCAGTGAATCCAGGACATTAGTCAACAATGAGCAGTTCTTC. It specifies CAISESRTLVNNEQFF.

V is TRBV11-2 and J is TRBJ1-4; 7 nucleotides align to TRBD1. Germline CDR1 and CDR2: SGHAT and FQNNGV. This CDR3 contains 14 residues. J gave up 7 bases and V 7 bases, and 9 bases lay outside the gene matches. CDR3 DNA sequence: TGTGCCAGCACCATAGACGGGACAGCTGAAAAACTGTTTTTT. Protein: CASTIDGTAEKLFF.

Details on this clone: One end of the junction varies from germline; a read error may be responsible. V usage is TRBV7-7 and J usage is TRBJ2-1; TRBD2 might be the D (5 bases). The germline gives CDR1 SSHAT, CDR2 FNYEAQ (reference sequence). This CDR3 is built from 15 residues. The DNA of the CDR3 is TGTGCTAGCAGCCAAAACCCCGGAGGCTACAATGAGCAGTTCTTC. This codes for CASSQNPGGYNEQFF.

This chain uses TRBV5-1 with TRBJ2-5, with 7 bases identical to TRBD1. Germline CDR1 SGHRS, CDR2 YFSETQ. The CDR3 runs 14 residues. V dropped 4 bases and J dropped 3; count of bases not matched to a gene: 6. As DNA, the CDR3 is TGCGCCAGCAGCCAGGGACAGTTAAAAGAGACCCAGTACTTC. Protein sequence: CASSQGQLKETQYF.

This clone was detected a few times. The chain uses TRBV13 and TRBJ2-1, with TRBD2 identical over 13 bases. This CDR3 is 16 amino acids long. The V segment lost 5 bases and the J segment 8 bases; nucleotides outside the gene matches: 9. The V gene's germline CDR1 is PRHDT and CDR2 FYEKMQ (reference sequence). CDR3 sequence: CASSTRTSGSWDEQFF. In DNA form, the CDR3 reads TGTGCCAGCAGCACGAGGACTAGCGGGAGTTGGGATGAGCAGTTCTTC.

The chain couples TRBV7-2 to TRBJ2-7; 9 bases align to TRBD2. Germline CDR1 reads SGHTA; CDR2 reads FQGNSA. V was clipped by 1 base and J by 10 bases; unmatched bases: 5. This CDR3 spans 13 amino acids. CDR3 amino acids: CASSLGREGVQYF. For the CDR3, the DNA is TGTGCCAGCAGCTTAGGGCGGGAGGGAGTACAGTACTTC. Variable domain in full (rest from reference TRBV7-2 and TRBJ2-7): GAGVSQSPSNKVTEKGKDVELRCDPISGHTALYWYRQSLGQGLEFLIYFQGNSAPDKSGLPSDRFSAERTGGSVSTLTIQRTQQEDSAVYLCASSLGREGVQYFGPGTRLTVT.

The gene calls are TRBV5-1 and TRBJ2-5, with 12 nucleotides matching TRBD2. This CDR3 contains 16 residues. After removal of 0 bases from V and 4 bases from J, the junction contained 4 bases not matched to a gene. Germline V lookup: CDR1 SGHRS, CDR2 YFSETQ. The CDR3 bases are TGCGCCAGCAGCTTGGGCTCGACTAGCGGGAGAGAGACCCAGTACTTC. Protein: CASSLGSTSGRETQYF.

This clone appeared a single time. The chain employs TRBV28 and TRBJ2-5, with 13 nucleotides matching TRBD2. The closer fit of TRBJ2-7 to the DNA end suggests the J call may be wrong. CDR1 and CDR2 (germline): MDHEN, SYDVKM. This CDR3 has 15 amino acids. CDR3 in DNA: TGTGCCAGCAGTTCACTAGCGGGAGGGGAGTACGAGCAGTACTTC. Encoded protein: CASSSLAGGEYEQYF.

The rearrangement uses TRBV28 and TRBJ1-1; D is possibly TRBD1 (6 bases). V dropped 4 bases and J dropped 1 base, with 7 bases sitting between them. Per germline, CDR1 MDHEN and CDR2 SYDVKM. The CDR3 has 13 residues. CDR3 amino acids: CASSWGQNTEAFF. CDR3 DNA sequence: TGTGCCAGCAGTTGGGGGCAGAACACTGAAGCTTTCTTT.

The V call is TRBV6-1, the J call TRBJ1-1, with a weak D call TRBD1 (5 bases). This CDR3 spans 15 amino acids. The V gene lost 6 bases and the J gene lost 6 bases, with 20 bases spanning the gap. Germline loops: CDR1 MNHNS, CDR2 SASEGT. In nucleotides, the CDR3 is TGTGCCAGCAGCCTCACCCCGACCGGGGGTGCTGAAGCTTTCTTT. Translating gives CASSLTPTGGAEAFF.

The chain employs TRBV5-1 and TRBJ2-1, with 8 bases matching TRBD1. CDR3 length equals 14 residues. V lost 4 bases, J lost 3 bases, and 3 bases stayed unmatched. The germline V gene has CDR1 SGHRS and CDR2 YFSETQ. CDR3 loop: CASSITGGYNEQFF. The CDR3 nucleotides read TGCGCCAGCAGCATTACAGGGGGCTACAATGAGCAGTTCTTC.

This chain uses TRBV7-2 with TRBJ1-2; the D is unclear. The germline V and J ends were trimmed by 0 bases and 8 bases, with 16 bases remaining between them. The CDR3 extends over 15 amino acids. The V gene's germline CDR1 is SGHTA and CDR2 FQGNSA. The CDR3 nucleotides are TGTGCCAGCAGCTTAGCAGGTCAGGCTCTGGCGGGCTACACCTTC. Its protein is CASSLAGQALAGYTF.

This chain links TRBV11-3 with TRBJ2-4; TRBD1 might be the D (6 bases). Trimming took 5 bases from V and 1 from J, leaving 12 bases between them. CDR1 is SGHNT, CDR2 YENEEA, per germline. The CDR3 spans 15 residues. The CDR3 loop is CASSTGQGAKNIQYF. The CDR3 nucleotides are TGTGCCAGCAGCACCGGTCAGGGGGCCAAAAACATTCAGTACTTC. Complete variable domain (other parts from reference TRBV11-3 and TRBJ2-4): EAGVVQSPRYKIIEKKQPVAFWCNPISGHNTLYWYLQNLGQGPELLIRYENEEAVDDSQLPKDRFSAERLKGVDSTLKIQPAELGDSAVYLCASSTGQGAKNIQYFGAGTRLSVL.

V is TRBV5-4 and J is TRBJ2-7; D is possibly TRBD1 (6 bases). There are 14 residues in the CDR3. CDR1 is SGHNT, CDR2 YYREEE, per germline (reference sequence). The ends were cut back, 2 bases at V and 0 bases at J, with 9 bases in the middle. This CDR3 is CASSFRDTSYEQYF. DNA of the CDR3: TGTGCCAGCAGCTTCCGGGACACCTCCTACGAGCAGTACTTC.

This clone was counted between two and nine times. The rearrangement links TRBV2 to TRBJ2-7; 11 bases are shared with TRBD1. Germline CDR1 and CDR2: SNHLY and FYNNEI. The CDR3 runs to 14 residues. Losses at the gene ends were 4 bases for V and 3 bases for J; bases not matched to a gene: 2. The CDR3 loop reads CASSAGTGGYEQYF. CDR3 sequence (DNA): TGTGCCAGCAGTGCCGGGACAGGGGGCTACGAGCAGTACTTC.

The chain combines TRBV6-1 with TRBJ1-2; D ambiguous. There are 13 residues in the CDR3. The germline V gene has CDR1 MNHNS and CDR2 SASEGT. V was shortened by 2 bases and J by 4 bases, with 8 bases between the two germline ends. The CDR3 protein is CASSETDLYGYTF. CDR3 DNA sequence: TGTGCCAGCAGTGAAACAGACCTCTATGGCTACACCTTC.

The J gene is TRBJ2-7, the V gene TRBV6-5; 9 positions match TRBD2. V gave up 2 bases and J gave up 6 bases; unmatched junction bases: 5. This CDR3 has 14 residues. Per the germline V gene, CDR1 is MNHEY and CDR2 is SVGAGI. The chain's CDR3 is CASSYPAGGSEQYF. In nucleotides, the CDR3 is TGTGCCAGCAGTTACCCAGCGGGGGGATCCGAGCAGTACTTC.

This clone was counted once. The chain combines TRBV10-3 with TRBJ1-6; possibly TRBD1 for D (5 bases). V lost 2 bases to trimming and J lost 8 bases, with 16 bases between them. The CDR3 covers 16 residues. The germline V gene has CDR1 ENHRY and CDR2 SYGVKD. The CDR3 region has the DNA TGTGCCATCAGTGAGAATAGGGGAATCGTTGATTCACCCCTCCACTTT. Translation: CAISENRGIVDSPLHF.

The V call is TRBV5-1, the J call TRBJ2-1; TRBD2 matches at 10 bases. V gave up 7 bases and J gave up 1 base; unmatched junction bases: 5. This CDR3 contains 15 residues. Germline-derived CDR1 and CDR2 are SGHRS and YFSETQ. The CDR3 bases are TGCGCCAGCCGTACTAGCGGGGCTTCCTACAATGAGCAGTTCTTC. Translated: CASRTSGASYNEQFF.

The rearrangement links TRBV7-3 to TRBJ1-6, with 8 bases identical to TRBD1. Germline V CDR1 and CDR2: SGHTA, FQGTGA. V trimming: 2 bases; J trimming: 8 bases; junction bases outside the gene matches: 8. The CDR3 length is 16 residues. CDR3 loop: CASSLRRQGLDSPLHF. CDR3 in DNA: TGTGCCAGCAGCTTACGGCGACAGGGGCTCGATTCACCCCTCCACTTT.

Comment on this clone: An end of the junction does not agree with germline; a read error may underlie this. This rearrangement joins TRBV7-9 to TRBJ2-1, with 10 bases identical to TRBD2. Germline assignment: CDR1 SEHNR and CDR2 FQNEAQ (reference sequence). This CDR3 contains 16 residues. CDR3 loop: CSSSQRAGGPINEQFF. CDR3 coding DNA: TGTTCCAGCAGCCAACGAGCGGGAGGGCCGATAAATGAGCAGTTCTTC.

The chain uses TRBV28 and TRBJ2-5; 7 nucleotides agree with TRBD2. The CDR3 sequence is 16 residues long. In germline, CDR1 is MDHEN, CDR2 SYDVKM. With V trimmed by 6 bases and J by 4 bases, 14 bases remained unmatched. The CDR3 reads CASSHLKWDYRETQYF. The CDR3 DNA reads as TGTGCCAGCAGCCATCTAAAATGGGACTATAGAGAGACCCAGTACTTC.

This chain joins TRBV27 and TRBJ1-2, with D possibly matching TRBD1 (6 bases). V was cut by 6 bases and J by 1 base, with 15 bases left in between. The V gene's germline CDR1 is MNHEY and CDR2 SMNVEV (reference sequence). There are 15 residues in the CDR3. This CDR3 reads CASRLGGGLNYGYTF. CDR3 sequence (DNA): TGTGCCAGCAGACTTGGGGGGGGCCTTAACTATGGCTACACCTTC.

Only a few counts were recorded for this clone. This chain uses TRBV5-1 with TRBJ1-5; TRBD1 agrees at 11 bases. The trim removed 2 bases at V and 5 bases at J, leaving 3 bases unmatched. Germline V gene lookup returns CDR1 SGHRS and CDR2 YFSETQ. This CDR3 is 15 amino acids long. CDR3 DNA: TGCGCCAGCAGCTTCCGGACAGGGGGCGATCAGCCCCAGCATTTT. Encoded protein: CASSFRTGGDQPQHF. The entire variable domain, with the rest obtained from reference TRBV5-1 and TRBJ1-5, is as follows: KAGVTQTPRYLIKTRGQQVTLSCSPISGHRSVSWYQQTPGQGLQFLFEYFSETQRNKGNFPGRFSGRQFSNSRSEMNVSTLELGDSALYLCASSFRTGGDQPQHFGDGTRLSIL.

The V call is TRBV7-3, the J call TRBJ1-1; no firm D call. Trimming left V 5 bases short and J 1 base short, with 11 bases between. This CDR3 region has 14 residues. Germline lookup yields CDR1 SGHTA and CDR2 FQGTGA. The chain's CDR3 is CASSPAGKNTEAFF. The CDR3 DNA is TGTGCCAGCAGCCCCGCCGGGAAGAACACTGAAGCTTTCTTT.